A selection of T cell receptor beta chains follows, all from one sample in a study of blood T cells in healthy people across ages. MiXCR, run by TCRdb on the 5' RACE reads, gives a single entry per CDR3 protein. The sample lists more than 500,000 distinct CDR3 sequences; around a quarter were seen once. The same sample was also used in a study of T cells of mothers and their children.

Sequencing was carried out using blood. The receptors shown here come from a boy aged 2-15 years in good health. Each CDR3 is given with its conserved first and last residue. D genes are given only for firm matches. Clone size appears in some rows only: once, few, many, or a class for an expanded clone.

cdr3_nt: TGTGCCAGCAGCTCCCAGCTCTTGGGTGGCTACACCTTC
cdr3_aa: CASSSQLLGGYTF
clone_size: -
v_call: TRBV7-6
d_call: -
j_call: TRBJ1-2

cdr3_nt: TGTGCCACCAGCAGGCAACAGCGCTCCTACGAGCAGTACTTC
cdr3_aa: CATSRQQRSYEQYF
clone_size: -
v_call: TRBV15
d_call: -
j_call: TRBJ2-7

cdr3_nt: TGTGCCAGCAGGTCCTCAGGGAGAGGCGCGATAGGCAATCAGCCCCAGCATTTT
cdr3_aa: CASRSSGRGAIGNQPQHF
clone_size: once
v_call: TRBV6-5
d_call: -
j_call: TRBJ1-5

cdr3_nt: TGTGCCACCAGTGATCCTACAGCAGATACGCAGTGTTTT
cdr3_aa: CATSDPTADTQCF
clone_size: -
v_call: TRBV24-1
d_call: -
j_call: TRBJ2-3

cdr3_nt: TGCGCCAGCAGGCAGAGTTCGGACACTGAAGCTTTCTTT
cdr3_aa: CASRQSSDTEAFF
clone_size: -
v_call: TRBV5-1
d_call: -
j_call: TRBJ1-1

cdr3_nt: TGTGCCAGCAGCCAAGCGGGGACTATCTACGAGCAGTACTTC
cdr3_aa: CASSQAGTIYEQYF
clone_size: -
v_call: TRBV3-1
d_call: TRBD2
j_call: TRBJ2-7

cdr3_nt: TGCGCCAGCAGCCTGCGTCCCGGGACAGGGCCAGATACGCAGCATTTT
cdr3_aa: CASSLRPGTGPDTQHF
clone_size: -
v_call: TRBV5-1
d_call: TRBD1
j_call: TRBJ1-5

cdr3_nt: TGCGCCAGCAGCGGGGGGACAGGGAACAATGAGCAGTTCTTC
cdr3_aa: CASSGGTGNNEQFF
clone_size: -
v_call: TRBV5-1
d_call: TRBD1
j_call: TRBJ2-1

cdr3_nt: TGTGCCAGCCAGCGGGGCTCCTACAATGAGCAGTTCTTC
cdr3_aa: CASQRGSYNEQFF
clone_size: few
v_call: TRBV19
d_call: TRBD2
j_call: TRBJ2-1

cdr3_nt: TGCGCCAGCAGTGGGGACGACTCCTACGAGCAGTACTTC
cdr3_aa: CASSGDDSYEQYF
clone_size: few
v_call: TRBV5-1
d_call: -
j_call: TRBJ2-7

cdr3_nt: TGTGCCGGCAATCGACAGGGGGCTCGTAATGAGCAGTTCTTC
cdr3_aa: CAGNRQGARNEQFF
clone_size: -
v_call: TRBV9
d_call: TRBD1
j_call: TRBJ2-1

cdr3_nt: TGTGCCAGCAGTTATCGGGAGAGGGACTCCTACGAGCAGTACTTC
cdr3_aa: CASSYRERDSYEQYF
clone_size: few
v_call: TRBV6-5
d_call: -
j_call: TRBJ2-7

cdr3_nt: TGCAGCGTCAGAAACAGGGGTGACAATGAGCAGTTCTTC
cdr3_aa: CSVRNRGDNEQFF
clone_size: -
v_call: TRBV29-1
d_call: TRBD1
j_call: TRBJ2-1

cdr3_nt: TGTGCCTGGAACCGAGTGAGACAGGGTATGAATGAGCAGTTCTTC
cdr3_aa: CAWNRVRQGMNEQFF
clone_size: -
v_call: TRBV30
d_call: TRBD1
j_call: TRBJ2-1

cdr3_nt: TGTGCCAGCAGCTTTATCGGCAAACCAGGGCTCGAGCAGTACTTC
cdr3_aa: CASSFIGKPGLEQYF
clone_size: few
v_call: TRBV7-9
d_call: -
j_call: TRBJ2-7

cdr3_nt: TGCGCCAGCAGTGAGGCCCAGGGCGAGCAGTACTTC
cdr3_aa: CASSEAQGEQYF
clone_size: few
v_call: TRBV10-2
d_call: -
j_call: TRBJ2-7

cdr3_nt: TGCGCCAGCAGCCTGGGGACAGGGACCCCGAACACCGGGGAGCTGTTTTTT
cdr3_aa: CASSLGTGTPNTGELFF
clone_size: few
v_call: TRBV5-1
d_call: TRBD1
j_call: TRBJ2-2

cdr3_nt: TGTGCCAGCAGCTTAGTGGTGGACTCCCTTACCGGGGAGCTGTTTTTT
cdr3_aa: CASSLVVDSLTGELFF
clone_size: -
v_call: TRBV11-2
d_call: -
j_call: TRBJ2-2

cdr3_nt: TGTGCCAGCAGCTTGACTAGTGTGGAGACCCAGTACTTC
cdr3_aa: CASSLTSVETQYF
clone_size: few
v_call: TRBV7-2
d_call: -
j_call: TRBJ2-5

cdr3_nt: TGTGCCAGCAGTTACTGGGGACAGGGGGGCTACGAGCAGTACTTC
cdr3_aa: CASSYWGQGGYEQYF
clone_size: -
v_call: TRBV6-5
d_call: TRBD1
j_call: TRBJ2-7

cdr3_nt: TGTGCCACCAGCACCACCTTTGGGGGGGCAGGTGAGCAGTTCTTC
cdr3_aa: CATSTTFGGAGEQFF
clone_size: -
v_call: TRBV15
d_call: -
j_call: TRBJ2-1

cdr3_nt: TGCGCCAGCAGCTACCGGGGGTCCAACACAGATACGCAGTATTTT
cdr3_aa: CASSYRGSNTDTQYF
clone_size: few
v_call: TRBV5-1
d_call: -
j_call: TRBJ2-3

cdr3_nt: TGTGCTAGCAGCTTAGGGCTAGCGGTGGGAATGGAGACCCAGTACTTC
cdr3_aa: CASSLGLAVGMETQYF
clone_size: few
v_call: TRBV7-7
d_call: TRBD2
j_call: TRBJ2-5

cdr3_nt: TGTGCCAGCAGTTACGGACAGGGTTTCGACGAGCAGTACTTC
cdr3_aa: CASSYGQGFDEQYF
clone_size: -
v_call: TRBV6-5
d_call: TRBD1
j_call: TRBJ2-7

cdr3_nt: TGTGCCAGCAGCTTAGAGTGGACAGAGAAGTACGAGCAGTACTTC
cdr3_aa: CASSLEWTEKYEQYF
clone_size: few
v_call: TRBV11-2
d_call: -
j_call: TRBJ2-7

cdr3_nt: TGTGCCAGCAGTCTAGGACAGGGCCCTTCTAACTATGGCTACACCTTC
cdr3_aa: CASSLGQGPSNYGYTF
clone_size: -
v_call: TRBV12-3/TRBV12-4
d_call: TRBD1
j_call: TRBJ1-2